These T cell receptor beta chains were read from a single sample in a study of T cells in tuberculosis. Clones were sequenced by immunoSEQ multiplex PCR, and TCRdb holds only the in-frame ones, with some missing. The sample holds tens of thousands of clones, about 95% seen once. This specimen consisted of PBMCs, obtained at tuberculosis diagnosis. These receptors were taken from an adult with tuberculosis. CDR3s include the opening cysteine and the closing phenylalanine or tryptophan. Clone size, where shown, is once, few, many, or a class for clones that have expanded.

abundance,v_gene,j_gene,CDR3aa
.,TRBV6-5,TRBJ2-7,CASSRGTPISYEQYF
.,TRBV28,TRBJ1-1,CASTGQVTEAFF
.,TRBV4-2,TRBJ1-2,CASSQERDRGTGGYTF
.,TRBV9,TRBJ1-4,CASGGEKLFF
.,TRBV19,TRBJ1-1,CASSTQGLFAKAFF
.,TRBV29-1,TRBJ2-3,CSVLTSGFYDTQYF
.,TRBV6-6,TRBJ2-3,CASCSGTSGRGDTQYF
.,TRBV19,TRBJ2-2,CASSSGQGSGSGELFF
.,TRBV11-2,TRBJ2-5,CASSQRLWGGETQYF
.,TRBV5-1,TRBJ1-1,CASSLVGGLYTEAFF
.,TRBV6-6,TRBJ2-7,CASSVTGTGSHKQYF
.,TRBV5-6,TRBJ1-5,CASSAGTGGFGQPQHF
.,TRBV30,TRBJ1-2,CAWSFPGTALNYGYTF
.,TRBV19,TRBJ2-1,CASSRDRAGINEQFF
.,TRBV19,TRBJ2-3,CASTLANTQYF
.,TRBV11-2,TRBJ2-1,CASSLITSRHNEQFF
.,TRBV9,TRBJ2-7,CASSVAQRDYEQYF
.,TRBV7-9,TRBJ1-1,CASSLLGVGTEAFF
.,TRBV28,TRBJ1-2,CASRPTGGADYGYTF
once,TRBV9,TRBJ2-1,CASSVDGTGYNEQFF
.,TRBV7-2,TRBJ2-7,CASRGAYEQYF
.,TRBV10-3,TRBJ2-7,CAPSSYEQYF
.,TRBV6-1,TRBJ2-1,CASTGLAYNEQFF
.,TRBV5-6,TRBJ2-7,CASSSPGAVATYEQYF
.,TRBV7-9,TRBJ1-2,CASSLTGNLGYTF
.,TRBV7-9,TRBJ2-1,CASSFYGSYNEQFF
.,TRBV10-3,TRBJ2-7,CAISDGASGYYEQYF
.,TRBV7-9,TRBJ2-1,CASSLGRLAGGRGEQFF
.,TRBV5-1,TRBJ1-5,CASSLSYHPHRGFGNQPQHF
.,TRBV5-8,TRBJ2-1,CASSRGWDEQFF
.,TRBV7-9,TRBJ1-3,CASSLAGTSGNTIYF
once,TRBV7-6,TRBJ2-2,CASSLHDRVNTGELFF
.,TRBV19,TRBJ2-2,CASSLKQGRTGELFF
once,TRBV15,TRBJ1-2,CATSREAGQGVRYGYTF
.,TRBV29-1,TRBJ2-7,CSVGGLAGVIYEQYF
.,TRBV27,TRBJ2-2,CASNPRQTGRNTGELFF